Sequencing of this T cell receptor beta chain was carried out in a study of shared clonotypes between healthy human individuals (TCRdb year 2020). Context from the whole study: A couple of women and a few men aged 18 to 49 years were included in the cohort. For each donor, CD4 naive and CD4 memory were each run on three plates, CD8 naive on two plates, and CD8 memory on one plate. The study deeply sequenced blood TCR repertoires of five healthy adults to estimate repertoire size and the extent of clonotype sharing between individuals. Different laboratories and diverse techniques were used to prepare libraries and sequence TCR repertoires, to increase sequencing depth and limit assay-specific biases. Each donor's leukapheresis produced roughly between about 0.9 and 9.5 billion PBMCs. Findings and caveats that apply to the study as a whole: Rarefaction of sorted-subset datasets indicated incomplete sequencing despite the large sequencing depth. Estimated clonotype richness was generally larger for naive than for memory subsets. Higher generation probabilities were observed for clonotypes shared by all four sorted-subset donors than for non-shared clonotypes. Because the study included a small number of donors, the genetic and exposure-history diversity represented was limited. Across a handful of donors, approximately 4.9% of naive CD4, 3% to 3.5% of naive CD8, 2% to 2.5% of memory CD4, and approximately 0.4% of memory CD8 clonotypes were shared. Pairwise subsampling led to the expectation that sequencing depth would affect the degree of clonotype sharing among donors. Sampling was restricted to blood, and TCR repertoires in tissue are likely to differ from TCR repertoires in blood.

V lost 4 bases and J lost 5 bases; the stretch between them is 13 bases long. Taken from cysteine to phenylalanine, the CDR3 has 14 residues. Kept here is only the CDR3 DNA, which spans 42 bases and is read in frame from base 1. Per the germline V gene, SGDLS is the CDR1 and YYNGEE is the CDR2. CD8 naive samples consisted of CD45RO-negative cells that were positively selected for CCR7, yielding a CD45RA+CCR7+ population without TemRA cells. Donors were healthy HIV-negative adults with no recently reported acute infections or vaccinations. Every donor was a Caucasian adult residing in Nashville, Tennessee, USA. After blood collection by leukapheresis, PBMCs were isolated using Ficoll-Histopaque density gradient centrifugation and then cryopreserved in the vapor phase of liquid nitrogen. Analytical flow cytometry was used to check the purity and quantity of every magnetically sorted T cell population. Genomic DNA was isolated from each sorted fraction and quantified by UV absorbance on a Nanodrop 2000c.

The sample holds one count of this clone. Which antigen it targets is not known. No clone much larger than this one lies a single base away; base qualities are absent. Using the deep immunoSEQ assay, TCR CDR3 regions were amplified from genomic DNA by multiplex PCR. Extracted genomic DNA from each cell subset was distributed evenly across all wells of several immunoSEQ 96-well plates, and each plate was treated as a replicate. For sorted subsets, approximately 200 ng of genomic DNA, equivalent to around 30,000 T cell genomes, went into each replicate PCR. The purified libraries were quantified using a Qubit 3.0 fluorometer, sized with a Bioanalyzer 2100, and then quantified again using the KAPA Library Quantification kit. Every immunoSEQ 96-well plate was sequenced on a dedicated single-read 150-cycle Illumina NextSeq 550 flow cell. The paper's data handling went like this. Because only junctional sequences without quality scores were contained in the immunoSEQ output, filtering matching that applied to full-length reads could not be performed. Sequences were annotated with PyIR, a Python wrapper for IgBLAST v1.9, and V/J genes and CDR3 were assigned using IMGT germline references. Reads were removed for weak V/J assignments (E-value above 1e-6), missing CDR3, stop codons, out-of-frame junctions, or ambiguous translated residues. V3J clonotypes were defined as sequences sharing an identical inferred V gene, J gene, and CDR3 amino acid sequence. Percentage overlap between repertoires was calculated by dividing the number of shared unique clonotypes by the size of the smaller repertoire. Repertoire richness was assessed with RTK rarefaction, the Chao1 estimator, and Recon v2.1 estimates of unobserved clonotypes. Generation probabilities for all TCRbeta clonotypes obtained by the gDNA method from a handful of donors were computed using OLGA. TCRdb obtained this table from immuneACCESS and retained in-frame rearrangements with V and J assigned. These tables miss some clones; where compared with another copy, unresolved V genes account for less than half of the shortfall, and the remainder is unexplained. For V, J and clone size, that table is used; D and trimming come from the DNA. Present in this sample are approximately 2,200,000 clones, roughly 91% of which were seen just once. About 1.8% of the sample is in the top ten clones.

The specimen sequenced was naive CD8+ T cells from PBMCs. The cell subset or site label here, explained by the study, means: CD45RA+CCR7+. The V and J segments used are TRBV9 and TRBJ2-1; the D gene is possibly TRBD1 or TRBD2, with 5 bases matching each. The origin of this receptor is a man younger than 30 in good health. Some clones in this sample may be carry-over from other donors' samples. The CDR3 has the sequence CASSLWGSDNEQFF. Here is the DNA: TGTGCCAGCAGCCTGTGGGGGAGCGACAATGAGCAGTTCTTC.